These 24 T cell receptor beta chains were sequenced from one sample in a study of shared clonotypes between healthy human individuals. This table comes from immunoSEQ multiplex PCR, and its TCRdb copy is limited to in-frame clones, with some not included. The table includes roughly 1,100,000 clones, about 75% detected once. The material sequenced was memory CD4+ T cells sorted from blood. Subset specified: CD45RA-negative fraction. All receptors derive from a man younger than 30 in good health.

This clone was seen a handful of times. The chain couples TRBV10-3 to TRBJ2-5; TRBD1 matches at 7 bases. Germline lookup yields CDR1 ENHRY and CDR2 SYGVKD. V dropped 10 bases and J dropped 4; count of bases not matched to a gene: 9. CDR3 size: 13 residues. CDR3 loop: CANDRVWGETQYF. The CDR3, as DNA: TGTGCCAACGACAGGGTATGGGGAGAGACCCAGTACTTC.

Concerning this clone itself: A much larger clone lies a single base off, so this may be a read error. Other DNA sequences in the sample encode the same CDR3. V usage is TRBV5-1 and J usage is TRBJ2-3; 10 nucleotides agree with TRBD1. The CDR3 consists of 15 residues. Germline V gene lookup returns CDR1 SGHRS and CDR2 YFSETQ. The CDR3 DNA reads as TGCGCCAGCAGCTCCGGGACAGGGGTTACAGATACGCAATATTTT. It yields the protein CASSSGTGVTDTQYF.

The J gene is TRBJ2-5, the V gene TRBV5-4; TRBD2 is a possible D gene (6 bases). Germline V CDR1 and CDR2: SGHNT, YYREEE (reference sequence). CDR3 length: 18 residues. Deletions cut 0 bases from V and 2 bases from J, with 20 bases between. CDR3 nucleotide sequence: TGTGCCAGCAGCTTGGGGGGGGTTTTGAGCGCTAGGCAAGAGACCCAGTACTTC. Residues: CASSLGGVLSARQETQYF.

The gene calls are TRBV5-6 and TRBJ2-1; possibly TRBD1 or TRBD2 for D (7 bases each). Between the trimmed V and J ends, which lost 4 bases and 4 bases, there was a span of 15 bases. CDR1 is SGHDT and CDR2 is YYEEEE in the germline V gene. The length of the CDR3 is 15 residues. The CDR3 here is CASSRGGQMYNEQFF. The DNA for the CDR3 is TGTGCCAGCAGCAGGGGGGGACAGATGTACAATGAGCAGTTCTTC. The full variable domain, completed using reference TRBV5-6 and TRBJ2-1, is DAGVTQSPTHLIKTRGQQVTLRCSPKSGHDTVSWYQQALGQGPQFIFQYYEEEERQRGNFPDRFSGHQFPNYSSELNVNALLLGDSALYLCASSRGGQMYNEQFFGPGTRLTVL.

The chain uses TRBV12-5 and TRBJ1-1; D is possibly TRBD1 (5 bases). This CDR3 has 13 residues. V was shortened by 6 bases and J by 6 bases, with 14 bases between the two germline ends. The germline V gene encodes CDR1 LGHNT and CDR2 FRNRAP. CDR3 sequence (DNA): TGTGCTAGTGGCGGGGGTAATGTTGCTGAAGCTTTCTTT. Residues: CASGGGNVAEAFF.

Ten or more counts support this clone. The chain is built from TRBV5-5 and TRBJ2-7, with 7 bases matching TRBD1. The CDR3 extends over 15 amino acids. V shed 0 bases, J shed 3 bases, and the junction held 6 bases outside the gene matches. Germline assignment: CDR1 SGHKS and CDR2 YYEKEE (reference sequence). The CDR3 loop is CASSLVDRDGYEQYF. CDR3 nucleotide sequence: TGTGCCAGCAGCTTGGTTGACAGGGACGGCTACGAGCAGTACTTC.

The chain has TRBV19 and TRBJ2-2; D possibly uses TRBD1 or TRBD2 (5 bases each). The CDR3 loop spans 14 amino acids. Germline assignment: CDR1 LNHDA and CDR2 SQIVND (reference sequence). The ends were cut back, 5 bases at V and 4 bases at J, with 11 bases in the middle. CDR3 loop: CASSAGDLTGELFF. In DNA, the CDR3 is TGTGCCAGTAGTGCCGGGGACCTCACCGGGGAGCTGTTTTTT.

Regarding this clone: One junction end disagrees with the germline gene, perhaps due to a read error. The chain has TRBV6-1 and TRBJ2-4; 7 bases fit TRBD1. CDR3 length: 13 residues. Germline V gene sequence: CDR1 MNHNS, CDR2 SASEGT. In DNA, the CDR3 is TGTGCCAGCAGAGGGACAGTCGAAAACATTCAGTACTTT. Its translation: CASRGTVENIQYF.

This chain uses TRBV10-3 with TRBJ1-4, with D unresolved. Germline V gene data show CDR1 as ENHRY and CDR2 as SYGVKD. There are 18 residues in the CDR3. V was shortened by 0 bases and J by 5 bases, with 19 bases between the two germline ends. CDR3 protein: CAISESTLGGRLNEKLFF. The CDR3, as DNA: TGTGCCATCAGTGAGTCGACCTTGGGTGGGAGGCTGAATGAAAAACTGTTTTTT.

For the CDR3, the DNA is TGTGCCAGCAGCTCAAGGGGGACAGCAAGGGGTCACGAGCAGTACTTC. Amino acids: CASSSRGTARGHEQYF. This chain uses TRBV11-2 with TRBJ2-7, with 7 positions matching TRBD1. In germline, CDR1 is SGHAT, CDR2 FQNNGV. V shed 4 bases, J shed 5 bases, and the junction held 14 bases outside the gene matches. The CDR3 is 16 amino acids.

This clone was found once. V usage is TRBV9 and J usage is TRBJ1-6; 7 bases line up with TRBD1. Germline CDR1 reads SGDLS; CDR2 reads YYNGEE. Trimming at V came to 0 bases and at J to 9 bases, leaving 6 bases not matched to a gene. This CDR3 region has 15 residues. This CDR3 reads CASSVGDSPSSPLHF. The CDR3, as DNA: TGTGCCAGCAGCGTAGGGGACAGTCCAAGTTCACCCCTCCACTTT.

A remark on this clone: The same CDR3 is also encoded by other DNA sequences in this sample. The CDR3 is CASSPRLAGGQETQYF. In nucleotides, the CDR3 is TGTGCCAGCTCACCCCGACTAGCGGGAGGGCAAGAGACCCAGTACTTC. The chain has TRBV18 and TRBJ2-5; 14 bases map to TRBD2. Per the germline V gene, CDR1 is KGHSH and CDR2 is LQKENI. The CDR3 is 16 amino acids. Unmatched junction bases numbered 2, after V lost 3 bases and J lost 2 bases.

The chain carries TRBV5-1 and TRBJ2-5; 7 bases align to TRBD1. The CDR3 consists of 13 residues. Per germline, CDR1 SGHRS and CDR2 YFSETQ. The J segment lost 5 bases and the V segment lost 4 bases, leaving 5 bases of the junction unmatched. Here the CDR3 DNA reads TGCGCCAGCAGCAGGGGGCTTAGGGAGACCCAGTACTTC. Protein: CASSRGLRETQYF.

The J gene is TRBJ2-7, the V gene TRBV30, with D perhaps TRBD1 or TRBD2 (6 bases each). The CDR3 length is 15 residues. The V end lost 0 bases, the J end lost 0 bases, and 12 bases lay between the germline ends. CDR1 is GTSNPN and CDR2 is SVGIG in the germline V gene (reference sequence). The CDR3: CAWSVPGAVSYEQYF. CDR3 nucleotide sequence: TGTGCCTGGAGTGTACCGGGGGCAGTCTCCTACGAGCAGTACTTC.

The chain carries TRBV11-2 and TRBJ2-2; 11 bases line up with TRBD1. Germline assignment: CDR1 SGHAT and CDR2 FQNNGV. The length of the CDR3 is 16 residues. V lost 2 bases, J lost 4 bases, and 3 bases stayed unmatched. CDR3 region: CASSLMGTGGTGELFF. CDR3 in DNA: TGTGCCAGCAGCTTAATGGGGACAGGGGGCACCGGGGAGCTGTTTTTT.

As concerns this clone: This is likely a read error, given that the CDR3 carries no conserved phenylalanine or tryptophan at its end. The chain has TRBV5-4 and TRBJ2-7; 8 positions agree with TRBD1. The germline V gene encodes CDR1 SGHNT and CDR2 YYREEE (reference sequence). The V segment lost 1 base and the J segment 4 bases; nucleotides outside the gene matches: 1. CDR3 length: 13 amino acids. The CDR3 DNA follows: TGTGCCAGCAGCTTGCAGGGGGCGTACGAGCAGTACCTC. Its translation: CASSLQGAYEQYL.

V and J are TRBV7-2 and TRBJ2-3; D perhaps matches TRBD2 (6 bases). This CDR3 has 15 residues. Looked up from germline, CDR1 is SGHTA and CDR2 is FQGNSA. The V end was cut by 4 bases, the J end by 2 bases, with 13 bases between. CDR3 sequence reads: CASSSEGVITDTQYF. The CDR3 nucleotides read TGTGCCAGCAGCTCGGAGGGAGTGATCACAGATACGCAGTATTTT. Based on the CDR3 plus reference TRBV7-2 and TRBJ2-3, the full variable domain is GAGVSQSPSNKVTEKGKDVELRCDPISGHTALYWYRQSLGQGLEFLIYFQGNSAPDKSGLPSDRFSAERTGGSVSTLTIQRTQQEDSAVYLCASSSEGVITDTQYFGPGTRLTVL.

The rearrangement links TRBV11-1 to TRBJ2-7, with D possibly matching TRBD2 (6 bases). From germline, CDR1 is SGHAT and CDR2 FQDESV (reference sequence). This CDR3 has 16 amino acids. The V gene lost 4 bases and the J gene lost 7 bases, with 23 bases spanning the gap. CDR3: CASSSYTGGTRWEQYF. In nucleotides, the CDR3 is TGTGCCAGCAGCTCCTATACCGGGGGAACTCGGTGGGAGCAGTACTTC.

As regards this clone: Other DNA sequences from this sample encode an identical CDR3 as well. The chain has TRBV6-5 and TRBJ1-5; 10 bases line up with TRBD1. Germline-derived CDR1 and CDR2 are MNHEY and SVGAGI. V lost 6 bases, J lost 7 bases, and 3 bases stayed unmatched. The CDR3 consists of 13 residues. The CDR3 loop reads CASSQTGGQPQHF. The CDR3 DNA follows: TGTGCCAGCAGCCAGACAGGGGGCCAGCCCCAGCATTTT.

This clone was detected only a few times. The chain is built from TRBV5-1 and TRBJ2-2; tentative D call: TRBD2 (5 bases). This CDR3 contains 17 residues. Germline V lookup: CDR1 SGHRS, CDR2 YFSETQ. V dropped 4 bases and J dropped 2 bases, with 18 bases sitting between them. Here the CDR3 reads CASSPDRGSRNTGELFF. The CDR3 nucleotides read TGCGCCAGCAGCCCGGACCGGGGAAGCCGCAACACCGGGGAGCTGTTTTTT.

A word on this clone: It differs at one base from a far larger clone, so likely a read error. Other DNA sequences in the sample encode the same CDR3. The chain has TRBV5-6 and TRBJ1-4; no reliable D call. The CDR3 is 14 amino acids. From germline, CDR1 is SGHDT and CDR2 YYEEEE. Trimming shortened V by 2 bases and J by 8 bases, and 13 bases separated the two germline ends. The chain's CDR3 is CASSLGGRFEKLFF. Here the CDR3 DNA reads TGTGCCAGCAGCTTAGGTGGGAGATTCGAAAAACTGTTTTTT.

The rearrangement links TRBV5-6 to TRBJ1-6; D is possibly TRBD1 (5 bases). CDR3 length: 15 amino acids. V shed 5 bases and J shed 9 bases, with 18 bases lying between them. Germline assignment: CDR1 SGHDT and CDR2 YYEEEE. The CDR3 is CASRGQETETSPLHF. In DNA form, the CDR3 reads TGTGCCAGCAGAGGCCAGGAGACAGAGACTTCACCCCTCCACTTT.

The rearrangement links TRBV6-1 to TRBJ1-1; D not resolved. CDR1 and CDR2 from the germline V gene are MNHNS and SASEGT. This CDR3 has 14 residues. Trimming stripped 7 bases from V and 0 bases from J, with 12 bases between. The CDR3 is CASNYGFMNTEAFF. In nucleotides, the CDR3 is TGTGCCAGCAACTATGGGTTCATGAACACTGAAGCTTTCTTT.

The chain links TRBV2 to TRBJ2-7; 14 nucleotides match TRBD2. This CDR3 has 19 residues. V gave up 4 bases and J gave up 7 bases; unmatched junction bases: 18. From germline, CDR1 is SNHLY and CDR2 FYNNEI. The CDR3 nucleotides read TGTGCCAGCAGTGCTAACGTTGGGACTAGCGGGAGCGTTGTGGGGGAGCAGTACTTC. Translating gives CASSANVGTSGSVVGEQYF.